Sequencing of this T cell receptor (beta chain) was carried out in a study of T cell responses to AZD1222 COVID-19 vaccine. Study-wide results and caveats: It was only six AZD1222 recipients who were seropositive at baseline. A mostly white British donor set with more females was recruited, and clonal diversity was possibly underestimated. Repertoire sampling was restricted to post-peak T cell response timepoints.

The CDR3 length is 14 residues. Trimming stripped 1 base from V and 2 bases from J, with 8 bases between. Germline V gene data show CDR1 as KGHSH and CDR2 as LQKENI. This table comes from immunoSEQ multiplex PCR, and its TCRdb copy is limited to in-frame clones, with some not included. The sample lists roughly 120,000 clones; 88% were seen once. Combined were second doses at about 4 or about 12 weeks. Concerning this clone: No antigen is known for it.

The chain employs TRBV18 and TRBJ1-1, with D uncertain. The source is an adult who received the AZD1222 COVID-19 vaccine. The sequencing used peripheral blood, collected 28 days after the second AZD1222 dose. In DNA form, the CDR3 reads TGTGCCAGCTCACCACAGGGATCTAACACTGAAGCTTTCTTT. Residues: CASSPQGSNTEAFF.